This TCR beta chain originates from a study of tumour-infiltrating T cells in Burkitt lymphoma. Turning to the study itself: Survival, overall and progression-free, tracked with productive clonality.

V was pared by 5 bases and J by 8 bases, with 13 bases between. CDR1 SGHTA and CDR2 FQGNSA come from the germline V gene. This CDR3 is 13 amino acids long. Here immunoSEQ multiplex PCR was the method, and the copy in TCRdb shows in-frame clones only, minus some. The sample includes about 15,000 clones, about 77% of them seen just once. Material for sequencing was tumor tissue. V is TRBV7-2 and J is TRBJ2-1; maybe TRBD2 (6 bases). This TCR was recovered from a human donor with diffuse large B-cell lymphoma. CDR3 nucleotides: TGTGCCAGCAGCCCGCGGACTATCGATGAGCAGTTCTTC. It is translated as CASSPRTIDEQFF.